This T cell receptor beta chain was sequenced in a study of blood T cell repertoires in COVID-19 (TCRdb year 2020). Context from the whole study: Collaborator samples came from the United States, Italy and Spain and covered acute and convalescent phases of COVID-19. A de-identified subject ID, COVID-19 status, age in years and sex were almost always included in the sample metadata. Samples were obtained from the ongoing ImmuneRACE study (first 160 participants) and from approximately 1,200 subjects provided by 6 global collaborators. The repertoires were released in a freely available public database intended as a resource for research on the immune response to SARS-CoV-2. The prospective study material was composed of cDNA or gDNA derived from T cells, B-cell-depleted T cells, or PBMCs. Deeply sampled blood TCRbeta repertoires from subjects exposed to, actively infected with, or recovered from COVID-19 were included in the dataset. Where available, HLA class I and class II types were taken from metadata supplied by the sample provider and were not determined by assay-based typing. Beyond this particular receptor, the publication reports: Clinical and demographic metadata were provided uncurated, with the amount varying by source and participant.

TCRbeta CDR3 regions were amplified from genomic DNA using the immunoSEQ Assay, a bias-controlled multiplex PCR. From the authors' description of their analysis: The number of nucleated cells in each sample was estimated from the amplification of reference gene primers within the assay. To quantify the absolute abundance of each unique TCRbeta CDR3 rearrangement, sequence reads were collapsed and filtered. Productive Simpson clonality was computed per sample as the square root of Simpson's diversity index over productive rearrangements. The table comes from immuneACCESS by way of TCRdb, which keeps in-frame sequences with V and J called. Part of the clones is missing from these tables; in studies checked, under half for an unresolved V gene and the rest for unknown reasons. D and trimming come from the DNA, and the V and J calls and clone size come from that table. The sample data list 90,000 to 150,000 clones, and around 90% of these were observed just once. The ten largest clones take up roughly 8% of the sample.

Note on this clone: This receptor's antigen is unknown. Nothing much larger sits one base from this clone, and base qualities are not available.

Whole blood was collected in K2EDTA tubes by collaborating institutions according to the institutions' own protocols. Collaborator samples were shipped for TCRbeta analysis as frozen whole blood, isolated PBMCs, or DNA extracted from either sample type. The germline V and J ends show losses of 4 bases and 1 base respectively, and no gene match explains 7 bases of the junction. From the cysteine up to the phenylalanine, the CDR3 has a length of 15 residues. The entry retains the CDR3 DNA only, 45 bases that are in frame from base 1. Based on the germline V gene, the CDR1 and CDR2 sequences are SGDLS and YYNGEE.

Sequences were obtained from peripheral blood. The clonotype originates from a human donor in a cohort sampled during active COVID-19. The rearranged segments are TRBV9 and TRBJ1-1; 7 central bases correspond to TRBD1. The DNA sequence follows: TGTGCCAGCAGCTCTTATGAGGGGGCGAACACTGAAGCTTTCTTT. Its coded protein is CASSSYEGANTEAFF.